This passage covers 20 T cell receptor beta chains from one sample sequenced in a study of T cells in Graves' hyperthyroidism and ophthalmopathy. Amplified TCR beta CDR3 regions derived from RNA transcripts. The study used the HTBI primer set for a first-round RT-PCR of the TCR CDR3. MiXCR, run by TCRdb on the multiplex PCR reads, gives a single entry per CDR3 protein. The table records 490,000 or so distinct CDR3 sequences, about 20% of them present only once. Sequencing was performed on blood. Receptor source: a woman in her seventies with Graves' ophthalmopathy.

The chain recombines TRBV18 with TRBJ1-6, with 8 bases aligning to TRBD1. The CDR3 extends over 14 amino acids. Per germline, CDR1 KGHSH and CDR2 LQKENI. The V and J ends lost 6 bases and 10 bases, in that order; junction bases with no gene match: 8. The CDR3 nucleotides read TGTGCCAGCTCGATGGACAGGGACGGGTCACCCCTCCACTTT. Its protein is CASSMDRDGSPLHF. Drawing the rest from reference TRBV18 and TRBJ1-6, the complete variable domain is NAGVMQNPRHLVRRRGQEARLRCSPMKGHSHVYWYRQLPEEGLKFMVYLQKENIIDESGMPKERFSAEFPKEGPSILRIQQVVRGDSAAYFCASSMDRDGSPLHFGNGTRLTVT.

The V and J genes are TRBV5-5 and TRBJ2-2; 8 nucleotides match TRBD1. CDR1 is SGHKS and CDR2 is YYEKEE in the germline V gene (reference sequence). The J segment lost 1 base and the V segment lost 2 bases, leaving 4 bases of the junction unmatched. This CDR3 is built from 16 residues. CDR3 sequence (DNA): TGTGCCAGCAGCTTACAGGACAGGGTGAACACCGGGGAGCTGTTTTTT. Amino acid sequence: CASSLQDRVNTGELFF.

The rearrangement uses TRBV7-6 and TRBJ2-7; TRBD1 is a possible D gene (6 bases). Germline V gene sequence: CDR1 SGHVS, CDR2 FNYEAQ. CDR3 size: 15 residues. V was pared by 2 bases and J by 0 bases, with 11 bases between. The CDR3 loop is CASSLTDSSSYEQYF. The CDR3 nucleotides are TGTGCCAGCAGCTTAACGGACAGCAGCTCCTACGAGCAGTACTTC.

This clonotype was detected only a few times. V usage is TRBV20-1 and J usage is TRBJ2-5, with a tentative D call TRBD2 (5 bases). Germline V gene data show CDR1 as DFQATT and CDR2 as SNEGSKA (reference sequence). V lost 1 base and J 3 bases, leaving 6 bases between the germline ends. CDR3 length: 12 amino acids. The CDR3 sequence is CSARAGKETQYF. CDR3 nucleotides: TGCAGTGCTAGAGCCGGGAAAGAGACCCAGTACTTC.

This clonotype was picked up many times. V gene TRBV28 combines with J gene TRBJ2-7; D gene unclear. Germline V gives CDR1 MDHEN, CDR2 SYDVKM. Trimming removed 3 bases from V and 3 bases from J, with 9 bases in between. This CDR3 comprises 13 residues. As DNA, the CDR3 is TGTGCCAGCAGTTTTAGCAGTAACTACGAGCAGTACTTC. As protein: CASSFSSNYEQYF.

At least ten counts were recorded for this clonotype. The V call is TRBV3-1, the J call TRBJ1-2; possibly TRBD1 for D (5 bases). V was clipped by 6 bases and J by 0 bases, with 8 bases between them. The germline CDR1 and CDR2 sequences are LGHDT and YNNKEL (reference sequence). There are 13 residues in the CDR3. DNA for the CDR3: TGTGCCAGCAGTCAGGGCACTAACTATGGCTACACCTTC. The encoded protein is CASSQGTNYGYTF.

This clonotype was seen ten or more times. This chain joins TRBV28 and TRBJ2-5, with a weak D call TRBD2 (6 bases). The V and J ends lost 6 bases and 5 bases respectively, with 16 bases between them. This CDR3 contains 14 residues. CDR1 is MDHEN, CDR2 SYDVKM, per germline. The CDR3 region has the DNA TGTGCCAGCAGCTTAGGTGGAGGGCGGGAGACCCAGTACTTC. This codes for CASSLGGGRETQYF. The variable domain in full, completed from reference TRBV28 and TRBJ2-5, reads DVKVTQSSRYLVKRTGEKVFLECVQDMDHENMFWYRQDPGLGLRLIYFSYDVKMKEKGDIPEGYSVSREKKERFSLILESASTNQTSMYLCASSLGGGRETQYFGPGTRLLVL.

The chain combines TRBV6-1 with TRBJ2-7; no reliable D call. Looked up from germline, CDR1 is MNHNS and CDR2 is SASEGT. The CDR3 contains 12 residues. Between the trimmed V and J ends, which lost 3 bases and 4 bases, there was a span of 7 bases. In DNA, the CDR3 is TGTGCCAGCAGTGATTGGGGTTACGAGCAGTACTTC. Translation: CASSDWGYEQYF.

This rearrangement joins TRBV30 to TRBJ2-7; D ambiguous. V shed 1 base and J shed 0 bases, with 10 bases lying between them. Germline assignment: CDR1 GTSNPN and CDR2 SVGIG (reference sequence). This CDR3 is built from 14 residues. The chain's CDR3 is CAWSGVPSSYEQYF. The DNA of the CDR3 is TGTGCCTGGAGTGGGGTCCCGAGCTCCTACGAGCAGTACTTC.

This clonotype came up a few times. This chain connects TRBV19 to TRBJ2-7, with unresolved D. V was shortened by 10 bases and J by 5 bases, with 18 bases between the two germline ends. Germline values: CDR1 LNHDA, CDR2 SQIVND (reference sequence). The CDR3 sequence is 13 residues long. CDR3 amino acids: CATANPPLHEQYF. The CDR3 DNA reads TGTGCCACGGCGAATCCTCCACTTCACGAGCAGTACTTC.

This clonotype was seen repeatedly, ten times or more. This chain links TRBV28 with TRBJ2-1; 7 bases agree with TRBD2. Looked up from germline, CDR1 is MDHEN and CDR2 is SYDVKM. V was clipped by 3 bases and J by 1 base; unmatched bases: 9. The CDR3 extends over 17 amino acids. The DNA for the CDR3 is TGTGCCAGCAGTTTCTCTTGGCGGGAGTGGTCCTACAATGAGCAGTTCTTC. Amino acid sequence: CASSFSWREWSYNEQFF.

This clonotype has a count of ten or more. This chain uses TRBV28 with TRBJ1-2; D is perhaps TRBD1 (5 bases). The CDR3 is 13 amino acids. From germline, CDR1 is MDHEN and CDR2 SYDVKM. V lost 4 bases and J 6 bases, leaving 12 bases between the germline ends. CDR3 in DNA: TGTGCCAGCAGTTACAGACAGAACGATGGCTACACCTTC. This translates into CASSYRQNDGYTF.

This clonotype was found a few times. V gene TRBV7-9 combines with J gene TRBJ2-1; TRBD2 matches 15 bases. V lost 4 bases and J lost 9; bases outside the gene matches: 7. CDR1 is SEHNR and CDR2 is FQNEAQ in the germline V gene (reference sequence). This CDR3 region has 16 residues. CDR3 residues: CASSWGLAGGGGEQFF. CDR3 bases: TGTGCCAGCAGCTGGGGACTAGCGGGAGGCGGGGGTGAGCAGTTCTTC. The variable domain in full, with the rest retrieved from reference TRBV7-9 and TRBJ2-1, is DTGVSQNPRHKITKRGQNVTFRCDPISEHNRLYWYRQTLGQGPEFLTYFQNEAQLEKSRLLSDRFSAERPKGSFSTLEIQRTEQGDSAMYLCASSWGLAGGGGEQFFGPGTRLTVL.

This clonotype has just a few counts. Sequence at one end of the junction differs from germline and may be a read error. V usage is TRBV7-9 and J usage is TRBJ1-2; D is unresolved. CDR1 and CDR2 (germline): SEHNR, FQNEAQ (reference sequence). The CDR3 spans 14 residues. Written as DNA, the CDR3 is TGTGCCAGCAGCTTAGCAGTCGCTAATTATGGCTACACCTTC. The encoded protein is CASSLAVANYGYTF.

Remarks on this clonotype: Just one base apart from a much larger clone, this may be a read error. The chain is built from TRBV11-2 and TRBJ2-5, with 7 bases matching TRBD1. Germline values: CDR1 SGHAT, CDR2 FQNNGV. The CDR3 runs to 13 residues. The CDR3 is CASSTGVREIQYF. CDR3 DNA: TGTGCCAGCAGCACAGGGGTAAGAGAGATCCAGTACTTC.

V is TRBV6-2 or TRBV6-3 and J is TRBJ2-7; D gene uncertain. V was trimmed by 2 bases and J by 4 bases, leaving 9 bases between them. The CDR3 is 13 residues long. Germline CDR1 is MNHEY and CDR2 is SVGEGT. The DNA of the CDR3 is TGTGCCAGCAGTTACCTCAAGCCTTACGAGCAGTACTTC. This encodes CASSYLKPYEQYF.

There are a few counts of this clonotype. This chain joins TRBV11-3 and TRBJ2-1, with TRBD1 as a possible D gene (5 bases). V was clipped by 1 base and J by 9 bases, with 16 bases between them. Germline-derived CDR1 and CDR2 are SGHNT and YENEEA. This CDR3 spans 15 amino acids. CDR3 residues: CASSLGSLGVSEQFF. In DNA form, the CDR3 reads TGTGCCAGCAGCTTAGGATCCCTAGGGGTTAGTGAGCAGTTCTTC.

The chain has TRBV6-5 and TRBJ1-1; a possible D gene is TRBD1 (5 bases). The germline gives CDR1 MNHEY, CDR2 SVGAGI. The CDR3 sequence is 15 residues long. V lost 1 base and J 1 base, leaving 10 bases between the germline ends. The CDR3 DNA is TGTGCCAGCAGTTACTTGGGGAGGGGGAACACTGAAGCTTTCTTT. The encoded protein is CASSYLGRGNTEAFF.

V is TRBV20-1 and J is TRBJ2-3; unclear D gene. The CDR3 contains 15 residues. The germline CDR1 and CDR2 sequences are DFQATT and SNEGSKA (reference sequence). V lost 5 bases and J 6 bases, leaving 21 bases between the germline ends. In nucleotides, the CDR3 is TGCAGTGCTTCCGTACTTTCCACCTCTGGGGATACGCAGTATTTT. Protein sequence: CSASVLSTSGDTQYF.

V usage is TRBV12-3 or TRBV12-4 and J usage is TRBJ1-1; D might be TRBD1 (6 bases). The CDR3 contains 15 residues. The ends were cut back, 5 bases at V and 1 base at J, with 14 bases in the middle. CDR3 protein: CASSGDGTQNTEAFF. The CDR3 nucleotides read TGTGCCAGCAGTGGGGATGGGACACAGAACACTGAAGCTTTCTTT.